What follows are 16 T cell receptor beta chains derived from one specimen sequenced in a study of T-cell reconstitution after alpha-beta-depleted transplantation in children (dated by TCRdb to between 2015 and 2016). The library was generated by PCR. The sequencer listed for this sample is Illumina HiSeq 2500. TCR libraries were prepared with molecular barcoding, using unique molecular identifiers to normalize TCRbeta repertoire quantification. The public reads were run again by TCRdb, first through fastp at Q25 and then through MiXCR, and only productive beta chains were kept. Rows are unified per CDR3 protein, each entry keeping the most common DNA and genes. The sample data list about 980,000 distinct CDR3 sequences, and around 30% of these were observed just once. About 28% of the sample is in the top ten clones. The treatment or condition label corresponds to: allogeneic hematopoietic cell transplantation with graft depleted of TCRalphabeta T cells and CD19 B cells.

The starting material was PBMCs, mostly from graft donor cells, obtained 360 days after TCRalphabeta/CD19-depleted stem cell transplant. These receptors were collected from a boy under three years old who had a stem cell transplant for SCID, so the T cells may come from the graft donor.

The chain couples TRBV12-3 or TRBV12-4 to TRBJ2-5, with D possibly being TRBD2 (6 bases). This CDR3 is built from 13 residues. Trimming stripped 6 bases from V and 5 bases from J, with 13 bases between. The CDR3 reads CASRPGSRETQYF. The CDR3 region has the DNA TGTGCCAGCAGACCCGGGAGCCGGGAGACCCAGTACTTC.

This clonotype was observed a few times. This rearrangement joins TRBV2 to TRBJ2-7; perhaps TRBD2 as D (6 bases). Germline loops: CDR1 SNHLY, CDR2 FYNNEI. This CDR3 is 14 amino acids long. V was pared by 4 bases and J by 7 bases, with 17 bases between. This chain's CDR3 is CASSGVRDFKEQYF. In nucleotides, the CDR3 is TGTGCCAGCAGTGGGGTCAGGGACTTTAAAGAGCAGTACTTC. The full variable domain, rest sourced from reference TRBV2 and TRBJ2-7, is EPEVTQTPSHQVTQMGQEVILRCVPISNHLYFYWYRQILGQKVEFLVSFYNNEISEKSEIFDDQFSVERPDGSNFTLKIRSTKLEDSAMYFCASSGVRDFKEQYFGPGTRLTVT.

This chain joins TRBV6-1 and TRBJ2-4; 7 nucleotides align to TRBD1. The CDR3 totals 15 residues. In germline, CDR1 is MNHNS, CDR2 SASEGT. V dropped 1 base and J dropped 6; count of bases not matched to a gene: 6. The CDR3, as DNA: TGTGCCAGCAGTGAAGTACAGGGGCACAGAAACATTCAGTACTTC. Amino acid sequence: CASSEVQGHRNIQYF.

This clonotype was observed a few times. The chain has TRBV20-1 and TRBJ2-1; TRBD2 matches 7 bases. The CDR3 length is 11 residues. With 3 bases clipped from V and 13 bases from J, the junction kept 6 bases outside the gene matches. Germline V gene data show CDR1 as DFQATT and CDR2 as SNEGSKA (reference sequence). The CDR3, as DNA: TGCAGTGCTAGTGGGGAGGGCGGTCAGTTCTTC. Its protein is CSASGEGGQFF.

The rearrangement joins TRBV6-1 to TRBJ2-4; 7 bases match TRBD2. J was trimmed by 2 bases and V by 5 bases; bases with no gene match: 12. This CDR3 comprises 17 residues. The V gene's germline CDR1 is MNHNS and CDR2 SASEGT. CDR3 loop: CASSKRGTIPSKNIQYF. In DNA form, the CDR3 reads TGTGCCAGCAGTAAACGGGGGACTATCCCCTCCAAAAACATTCAGTACTTC.

This clonotype showed up just a few times. The V call is TRBV28, the J call TRBJ2-1, with 14 nucleotides matching TRBD2. The CDR3 sequence is 17 residues long. CDR1 and CDR2 from the germline V gene are MDHEN and SYDVKM. V lost 9 bases, J lost 0 bases, and 7 bases stayed unmatched. The CDR3 DNA reads TGTGCCAGTACCGGGACTAGCGGGGGAAGCTCCTACAATGAGCAGTTCTTC. Amino acids: CASTGTSGGSSYNEQFF.

This clonotype was seen more than once but under ten times. This sequence joins TRBV25-1 and TRBJ2-1; no reliable D call. Per the germline V gene, CDR1 is MGHDK and CDR2 is SYGVNS. Trimming took 2 bases from V and 8 from J, leaving 13 bases between them. The CDR3 consists of 14 residues. In DNA form, the CDR3 reads TGTGCCAGCAGTGAACTGGCCAGGTCATATGAGCAGTTCTTC. It specifies CASSELARSYEQFF.

The chain links TRBV4-2 to TRBJ2-2; D is uncertain. V lost 8 bases to trimming and J lost 2 bases, with 9 bases between them. The CDR3 totals 13 residues. Germline V gene lookup returns CDR1 LGHNA and CDR2 YNFKEQ. The CDR3 spells CASQPANTGELFF. The CDR3, as DNA: TGTGCCAGCCAGCCGGCTAACACCGGGGAGCTGTTTTTT.

CDR3: CASSGTEGEEKLFF. The CDR3 bases are TGTGCCAGCAGTGGGACGGAGGGAGAGGAAAAACTGTTTTTT. This chain links TRBV25-1 with TRBJ1-4, with D uncertain. Per the germline V gene, CDR1 is MGHDK and CDR2 is SYGVNS. This CDR3 spans 14 amino acids. Trimming cost V 4 bases and J 8 bases, with 14 bases left between them.

This clonotype was seen only once. V is TRBV2 and J is TRBJ2-6; D call uncertain. CDR1 SNHLY and CDR2 FYNNEI come from the germline V gene. The CDR3 has 19 amino acids. Trimming cost V 3 bases and J 0 bases, with 18 bases left between them. CDR3 nucleotide sequence: TGTGCCAGCAGTGATTTGCAGAGCCCCGTCTCCTCTGGGGCCAACGTCCTGACTTTC. Translated: CASSDLQSPVSSGANVLTF.

The rearrangement links TRBV20-1 to TRBJ2-1, with D perhaps matching TRBD2 (6 bases). Germline loops: CDR1 DFQATT, CDR2 SNEGSKA (reference sequence). V dropped 6 bases and J dropped 3 bases, with 12 bases sitting between them. This CDR3 comprises 13 residues. The CDR3 region has the DNA TGCAGTGCGGCGGGACTCCACTACAATGAGCAGTTCTTC. Its translation is CSAAGLHYNEQFF.

The J gene is TRBJ2-7, the V gene TRBV28, with D tentatively TRBD1 or TRBD2 (5 bases each). The germline V and J ends were trimmed by 5 bases and 1 base, with 12 bases remaining between them. This CDR3 comprises 14 residues. CDR1 MDHEN and CDR2 SYDVKM come from the germline V gene. The CDR3 DNA sequence: TGTGCCAGCAGTGGGGACCCTGGTTCCTACGAGCAGTACTTC. It translates to CASSGDPGSYEQYF. The variable domain in full, with the rest retrieved from reference TRBV28 and TRBJ2-7, is DVKVTQSSRYLVKRTGEKVFLECVQDMDHENMFWYRQDPGLGLRLIYFSYDVKMKEKGDIPEGYSVSREKKERFSLILESASTNQTSMYLCASSGDPGSYEQYFGPGTRLTVT.

The rearrangement links TRBV3-1 to TRBJ2-1; D unclear. Trimming took 4 bases from V and 0 from J, leaving 7 bases between them. The CDR3 has 14 residues. Germline V CDR1 and CDR2: LGHDT, YNNKEL (reference sequence). The CDR3 is CASSRTFSYNEQFF. CDR3 sequence (DNA): TGTGCCAGCAGCCGAACCTTCTCCTACAATGAGCAGTTCTTC.

The V call is TRBV5-6, the J call TRBJ1-3; maybe TRBD1 (6 bases). The germline V gene encodes CDR1 SGHDT and CDR2 YYEEEE. The CDR3 length is 15 residues. V lost 4 bases to trimming and J lost 2 bases, with 13 bases between them. In DNA form, the CDR3 reads TGTGCCAGCAGCAAGCGACAGGTACCTGGAAACACCATATATTTT. This codes for CASSKRQVPGNTIYF.

The V call is TRBV5-5, the J call TRBJ2-7, with 10 bases that match TRBD2. V lost 3 bases, J lost 3 bases, and 12 bases stayed unmatched. From germline, CDR1 is SGHKS and CDR2 YYEKEE (reference sequence). The CDR3 has 17 amino acids. The CDR3 loop reads CASSSKVLAGPLYEQYF. The CDR3 DNA sequence: TGTGCCAGCAGCTCCAAAGTACTAGCGGGGCCCCTCTACGAGCAGTACTTC. Based on the CDR3 plus reference TRBV5-5 and TRBJ2-7, the full variable domain is DAGVTQSPTHLIKTRGQQVTLRCSPISGHKSVSWYQQVLGQGPQFIFQYYEKEERGRGNFPDRFSARQFPNYSSELNVNALLLGDSALYLCASSSKVLAGPLYEQYFGPGTRLTVT.

This sequence joins TRBV18 and TRBJ2-3, with D possibly matching TRBD2 (5 bases). This CDR3 comprises 14 residues. V shed 3 bases and J shed 0 bases, with 7 bases lying between them. Germline V lookup: CDR1 KGHSH, CDR2 LQKENI. This CDR3 reads CASSPPGSTDTQYF. The CDR3 bases are TGTGCCAGCTCACCGCCGGGGAGCACAGATACGCAGTATTTT. Using reference TRBV18 and TRBJ2-3 for the parts outside the CDR3, the full variable domain is NAGVMQNPRHLVRRRGQEARLRCSPMKGHSHVYWYRQLPEEGLKFMVYLQKENIIDESGMPKERFSAEFPKEGPSILRIQQVVRGDSAAYFCASSPPGSTDTQYFGPGTRLTVL.